This entry lists 25 T cell receptor beta chains sequenced from one sample in a study of T-cell reconstitution after alpha-beta-depleted transplantation in children. Preparation of the TCRbeta library was carried out with unique molecular identifiers. TCRdb independently ran MiXCR on the PCR reads; one entry per CDR3 protein. The sample yields some 200,000 distinct CDR3 sequences, under 8.5% seen once. The specimen comprised PBMCs, sampled before TCRalphabeta/CD19-depleted stem cell transplant. These TCRs come from a boy aged 2-9 years with acute lymphoblastic leukemia, due to receive a stem cell transplant.

The sample holds many counts of this clonotype. V and J are TRBV12-3 or TRBV12-4 and TRBJ1-6; TRBD1 is a possible D gene (6 bases). Deletions cut 3 bases from V and 8 bases from J, with 14 bases between. The CDR3 is 15 residues long. The CDR3 sequence is CASSFGRTAYSPLHF. The CDR3 DNA is TGTGCCAGCAGTTTTGGGCGGACAGCCTATTCACCCCTCCACTTT.

The rearrangement joins TRBV7-8 to TRBJ2-3; no clear D gene. Germline CDR1 is SGHVS and CDR2 is FQNEAQ. Trimming removed 3 bases at V and 2 bases at J, with 12 bases between. CDR3 length equals 15 residues. Here the CDR3 DNA reads TGTGCCAGCAGCTTCCGTCTCGGGTACACAGATACGCAGTATTTT. Its protein is CASSFRLGYTDTQYF.

The table lists this clonotype with many counts. The gene calls are TRBV20-1 and TRBJ1-4, with D perhaps matching TRBD1 (6 bases). CDR1 is DFQATT and CDR2 is SNEGSKA in the germline V gene (reference sequence). Trimming removed 4 bases at V and 0 bases at J, with 9 bases between. The CDR3 runs to 14 residues. The CDR3 DNA reads TGCAGTGCTACGGACAGACCAACTAATGAAAAACTGTTTTTT. Amino acid sequence: CSATDRPTNEKLFF.

This clonotype was recorded at least ten times. The J gene is TRBJ2-2, the V gene TRBV7-8, with 10 bases aligning to TRBD2. V lost 5 bases, J lost 5 bases, and 5 bases stayed unmatched. The CDR3 covers 15 residues. The germline V gene encodes CDR1 SGHVS and CDR2 FQNEAQ. CDR3 coding DNA: TGTGCCAGCAGCGCTAGCGGGGGTCTGACCGGGGAGCTGTTTTTT. It specifies CASSASGGLTGELFF. Supplemented by reference TRBV7-8 and TRBJ2-2, the full variable domain reads GAGVSQSPRYKVAKRGQDVALRCDPISGHVSLFWYQQALGQGPEFLTYFQNEAQLDKSGLPSDRFFAERPEGSVSTLKIQRTQQEDSAVYLCASSASGGLTGELFFGEGSRLTVL.

This clonotype appeared a few times. The chain combines TRBV15 with TRBJ2-3; D remains unclear. This CDR3 has 15 amino acids. V lost 1 base, J lost 4 bases, and 12 bases lay in between. CDR1 LNHNV and CDR2 YYDKDF come from the germline V gene (reference sequence). In DNA, the CDR3 is TGTGCCACCAGCAGAGTGCGAGAAGGCGCAGATACGCAGTATTTT. It yields the protein CATSRVREGADTQYF. Full variable domain (remainder filled in from reference TRBV15 and TRBJ2-3): DAMVIQNPRYQVTQFGKPVTLSCSQTLNHNVMYWYQQKSSQAPKLLFHYYDKDFNNEADTPDNFQSRRPNTSFCFLDIRSPGLGDTAMYLCATSRVREGADTQYFGPGTRLTVL.

This clonotype was found many times. Written as DNA, the CDR3 is TGTGCCAGCAGCCTGTGGGGGGGGGCCTCAGATACGCAGTATTTT. Residues: CASSLWGGASDTQYF. V gene TRBV28 combines with J gene TRBJ2-3; D may be TRBD2 (7 bases). The CDR3 is made up of 15 amino acids. Deletions cut 6 bases from V and 4 bases from J, with 17 bases between. Germline assignment: CDR1 MDHEN and CDR2 SYDVKM.

This chain connects TRBV3-1 to TRBJ1-1; D uncertain. The CDR3 consists of 15 residues. Germline CDR1 LGHDT, CDR2 YNNKEL (reference sequence). Trimming left V 1 base short and J 3 bases short, with 12 bases between. The CDR3 nucleotides are TGTGCCAGCAGCCAAGTTCCGGGGTCGGACACTGAAGCTTTCTTT. This translates into CASSQVPGSDTEAFF.

The genes are TRBV7-8 and TRBJ1-6, with unresolved D. From germline, CDR1 is SGHVS and CDR2 FQNEAQ. Between the trimmed V and J ends, which lost 1 base and 0 bases, there was a span of 4 bases. This CDR3 region has 15 residues. The CDR3 nucleotides read TGTGCCAGCAGCTTAGACCGCTCCTATAATTCACCCCTCCACTTT. Its translation is CASSLDRSYNSPLHF.

This clonotype occurred many times. The chain has TRBV20-1 and TRBJ2-3; D may be TRBD1 or TRBD2 (7 bases each). V shed 6 bases and J shed 5 bases, with 9 bases lying between them. This CDR3 region has 11 residues. Germline CDR1 reads DFQATT; CDR2 reads SNEGSKA (reference sequence). The CDR3 region has the DNA TGCAGTGCCAGGGGGGGAGATACGCAGTATTTT. It encodes CSARGGDTQYF.

This clonotype was found many times. The chain couples TRBV5-1 to TRBJ2-3; 8 bases are a match to TRBD2. This CDR3 spans 16 amino acids. Germline V gene data show CDR1 as SGHRS and CDR2 as YFSETQ. With V trimmed by 2 bases and J by 1 base, 6 bases remained unmatched. CDR3 amino acids: CASSLTSGGGTDTQYF. CDR3 coding DNA: TGCGCCAGCAGCTTAACCAGCGGGGGAGGCACAGATACGCAGTATTTT.

There are many counts of this clonotype. V and J are TRBV12-3 or TRBV12-4 and TRBJ2-1; D tentatively reads TRBD1 or TRBD2 (6 bases each). V dropped 5 bases and J dropped 8 bases, with 19 bases sitting between them. The CDR3 spans 15 residues. The CDR3 sequence: CASSPLGRGGYEQFF. CDR3 DNA: TGTGCCAGCAGTCCGCTGGGCAGGGGAGGTTATGAGCAGTTCTTC.

This clonotype was seen many times. V gene TRBV9 combines with J gene TRBJ2-2; D possibly matches TRBD1 or TRBD2 (6 bases each). Germline V gene sequence: CDR1 SGDLS, CDR2 YYNGEE. This CDR3 has 18 residues. V was clipped by 0 bases and J by 6 bases, with 21 bases between them. CDR3 sequence reads: CASSVATTMAGEAGELFF. For the CDR3, the DNA is TGTGCCAGCAGCGTAGCTACTACTATGGCAGGGGAGGCCGGGGAGCTGTTTTTT.

This clonotype was recorded many times. The J gene is TRBJ2-1, the V gene TRBV7-9; D ambiguous. Trimming took off 1 base at V and 10 bases at J, with 5 bases between the two ends. CDR1 is SEHNR and CDR2 is FQNEAQ in the germline V gene (reference sequence). This CDR3 has 11 residues. The CDR3, as DNA: TGTGCCAGCAGCTTAGATTCCGAGCAGTTCTTC. Protein sequence: CASSLDSEQFF.

This clonotype appeared a few times. CDR3 coding DNA: TGTGCCAGCAGCCAGGACGCGTATCAGCCCCAGCATTTT. Its translation is CASSQDAYQPQHF. The chain joins TRBV12-3 or TRBV12-4 to TRBJ1-5; D gene unclear. Trimming pared 6 bases from V and 5 bases from J, leaving 11 bases between. The CDR3 consists of 13 residues.

This clonotype was seen many times. The rearrangement joins TRBV9 to TRBJ2-3; D remains unclear. The germline gives CDR1 SGDLS, CDR2 YYNGEE. Trimming took off 0 bases at V and 3 bases at J, with 2 bases between the two ends. The CDR3 is 12 amino acids. CDR3 sequence reads: CASSVDTDTQYF. CDR3 nucleotides: TGTGCCAGCAGCGTAGATACAGATACGCAGTATTTT.

The chain couples TRBV12-3 or TRBV12-4 to TRBJ1-2; TRBD1 agrees at 7 bases. This CDR3 has 12 amino acids. V gave up 8 bases and J gave up 8 bases; unmatched junction bases: 8. The CDR3, as DNA: TGTGCCAGCGCGGACAGGCTAGGGGGCTACACCTTC. It codes for CASADRLGGYTF.

This clonotype came up a few times. This sequence joins TRBV20-1 and TRBJ2-3; 8 bases are shared with TRBD2. This CDR3 has 17 residues. Germline CDR1 reads DFQATT; CDR2 reads SNEGSKA (reference sequence). J lost 4 bases, V lost 6 bases, and 18 bases had no gene match. DNA of the CDR3: TGCAGTGCGCCGAGCCCTAGCTCGGGGGGGCCGCCAGATACGCAGTATTTT. Protein sequence: CSAPSPSSGGPPDTQYF.

This clonotype was counted many times. The CDR3 DNA is TGTGCCAGCAGCTCGGGACACGGATCCTACGAGCAGTACTTC. Translating gives CASSSGHGSYEQYF. V usage is TRBV7-2 and J usage is TRBJ2-7, with D perhaps matching TRBD1 (6 bases). CDR1 is SGHTA, CDR2 FQGNSA, per germline. Trimming pared 4 bases from V and 1 base from J, leaving 11 bases between. This CDR3 contains 14 residues.

This clonotype was seen a handful of times. This chain joins TRBV4-3 and TRBJ2-7; weak D call: TRBD2 (7 bases). Trimming took off 1 base at V and 4 bases at J, with 14 bases between the two ends. CDR3 length: 15 amino acids. CDR1 is LGHNA and CDR2 is YSLEER in the germline V gene. This chain's CDR3 is CASSQAAGARYEQYF. CDR3 nucleotides: TGCGCCAGCAGCCAAGCGGCGGGGGCTCGATACGAGCAGTACTTC.

This clonotype has a handful of counts. The rearrangement links TRBV2 to TRBJ2-3; TRBD2 is a possible D gene (5 bases). V lost 7 bases to trimming and J lost 0 bases, with 8 bases between them. The V gene's germline CDR1 is SNHLY and CDR2 FYNNEI. CDR3 length equals 13 residues. CDR3 loop: CASNGGSTDTQYF. The CDR3 DNA reads TGTGCCAGCAACGGCGGGAGCACAGATACGCAGTATTTT.

A single count supports this clonotype. A much larger clone differs from this one at a single base, so this may be a read error. The CDR3 region is CASCQPGQGRILSSYEQYF. CDR3 DNA sequence: TGTGCCAGCTGTCAACCGGGACAGGGGCGGATTCTAAGCTCCTACGAGCAGTACTTC. The chain couples TRBV12-3 or TRBV12-4 to TRBJ2-7; 10 bases align to TRBD1. V was pared by 8 bases and J by 0 bases, with 19 bases of the junction left unmatched. The CDR3 has 19 residues.

This clonotype was counted at least ten times. The CDR3 region has the DNA TGCAGTGCTAGAGAAGGAGAACTCCTCTACAATGAGCAGTTCTTC. The encoded protein is CSAREGELLYNEQFF. This chain uses TRBV20-1 with TRBJ2-1, with unresolved D. Germline-derived CDR1 and CDR2 are DFQATT and SNEGSKA (reference sequence). Trimming took 0 bases from V and 3 from J, leaving 12 bases between them. The CDR3 length is 15 residues.

This clonotype was seen a few times. V usage is TRBV5-1 and J usage is TRBJ2-3; TRBD2 matches 10 bases. The CDR3 is 16 residues long. Losses at the gene ends were 4 bases for V and 2 bases for J; bases not matched to a gene: 7. CDR1 and CDR2 from the germline V gene are SGHRS and YFSETQ. The CDR3 loop is CASSLQAGGYTDTQYF. CDR3 in DNA: TGCGCCAGCAGCCTCCAAGCGGGGGGGTACACAGATACGCAGTATTTT. The full variable domain, completed using reference TRBV5-1 and TRBJ2-3, is KAGVTQTPRYLIKTRGQQVTLSCSPISGHRSVSWYQQTPGQGLQFLFEYFSETQRNKGNFPGRFSGRQFSNSRSEMNVSTLELGDSALYLCASSLQAGGYTDTQYFGPGTRLTVL.

V and J are TRBV20-1 and TRBJ2-3; TRBD2 matches at 10 bases. With V trimmed by 4 bases and J by 4 bases, 8 bases remained unmatched. This CDR3 comprises 15 residues. The germline gives CDR1 DFQATT, CDR2 SNEGSKA (reference sequence). The CDR3 sequence: CSATSGRRFSDTQYF. The CDR3 nucleotides read TGCAGTGCTACTAGCGGGAGAAGGTTCTCAGATACGCAGTATTTT.

This clonotype was detected ten times or more. The chain combines TRBV7-9 with TRBJ2-7; 8 bases line up with TRBD1. The ends lost 4 bases at V and 4 bases at J; junction bases unmatched: 12. The CDR3 is 16 residues long. CDR1 is SEHNR, CDR2 FQNEAQ, per germline (reference sequence). CDR3 region: CASSSPLQGAIYEQYF. CDR3 DNA sequence: TGTGCCAGCAGCTCCCCCCTCCAGGGGGCGATTTACGAGCAGTACTTC.